These T cell receptor beta chains were read from a single sample in a study of identical twins. Each CDR3 protein is one row after TCRdb ran MiXCR on the 5' RACE reads. Among 250,000 or so distinct CDR3 sequences listed, approximately 6.8% were seen once. The same specimen was also included in a second study, on yellow fever vaccine responses in identical twins.

Sample: CD8+ T cells sorted from blood. These receptors all come from a woman under 30 in good health. Both conserved end residues are part of each CDR3. A D gene is named only where the DNA matches it firmly. The size field is filled for only some rows; it gives once, few, many or a size class.

j_call: TRBJ1-5
d_call: .
clone_size: .
cdr3_length: 15
v_call: TRBV11-3
cdr3_aa: CASSLKRTSNQPQHF
cdr3_nt: TGTGCCAGCAGCTTAAAAAGGACTAGCAATCAGCCCCAGCATTTT

j_call: TRBJ2-3
d_call: TRBD1
clone_size: .
cdr3_length: 16
v_call: TRBV7-9
cdr3_aa: CASSHKPGQDTDTQYF
cdr3_nt: TGTGCCAGCAGCCATAAGCCGGGACAGGACACAGATACGCAGTATTTT

j_call: TRBJ2-2
d_call: TRBD2
clone_size: .
cdr3_length: 15
v_call: TRBV6-1
cdr3_aa: CASSELRGAAGELFF
cdr3_nt: TGTGCCAGCAGTGAACTGCGGGGGGCAGCCGGGGAGCTGTTTTTT

j_call: TRBJ2-5
d_call: .
clone_size: .
cdr3_length: 14
v_call: TRBV12-3/TRBV12-4
cdr3_aa: CASTSDVGFETQYF
cdr3_nt: TGTGCCAGCACCTCGGACGTGGGATTCGAGACCCAGTACTTC

j_call: TRBJ2-7
d_call: .
clone_size: many
cdr3_length: 15
v_call: TRBV7-8
cdr3_aa: CASSSLRETEYEQYF
cdr3_nt: TGTGCCAGCAGCAGCCTCCGAGAGACAGAATACGAGCAGTACTTC

j_call: TRBJ2-7
d_call: TRBD1
clone_size: many
cdr3_length: 13
v_call: TRBV11-2
cdr3_aa: CASSLGQSYEQYF
cdr3_nt: TGTGCCAGCAGCTTGGGACAGTCCTACGAGCAGTACTTC

j_call: TRBJ1-3
d_call: .
clone_size: .
cdr3_length: 11
v_call: TRBV5-1
cdr3_aa: CASKEEDTIYF
cdr3_nt: TGCGCCAGCAAGGAGGAAGACACCATATATTTT

j_call: TRBJ2-3
d_call: TRBD2
clone_size: .
cdr3_length: 15
v_call: TRBV7-2
cdr3_aa: CASSYSGAPTDTQYF
cdr3_nt: TGTGCCAGCAGCTACAGCGGGGCCCCCACAGATACGCAGTATTTT

j_call: TRBJ1-1
d_call: .
clone_size: few
cdr3_length: 15
v_call: TRBV6-5
cdr3_aa: CASSYSGGSNTEAFF
cdr3_nt: TGTGCCAGCAGTTACAGTGGAGGGTCGAACACTGAAGCTTTCTTT

j_call: TRBJ1-5
d_call: TRBD1
clone_size: many
cdr3_length: 17
v_call: TRBV2
cdr3_aa: CASSEARKYRGVQPQHF
cdr3_nt: TGTGCCAGCAGTGAAGCGCGAAAATACAGGGGGGTTCAGCCCCAGCATTTT

j_call: TRBJ2-1
d_call: TRBD2
clone_size: once
cdr3_length: 16
v_call: TRBV5-5
cdr3_aa: CASGKLAGGGRVEQFF
cdr3_nt: TGTGCCAGCGGGAAACTAGCGGGAGGGGGTAGGGTTGAGCAGTTCTTC

j_call: TRBJ2-7
d_call: TRBD1
clone_size: many
cdr3_length: 11
v_call: TRBV2
cdr3_aa: CAIRQGYEQYF
cdr3_nt: TGTGCCATCCGACAGGGATACGAGCAGTACTTC

j_call: TRBJ1-2
d_call: .
clone_size: few
cdr3_length: 15
v_call: TRBV3-1
cdr3_aa: CASSLTSGKTYGYTF
cdr3_nt: TGTGCCAGCAGCCTCACCTCCGGGAAGACCTATGGCTACACCTTC

j_call: TRBJ2-1
d_call: .
clone_size: .
cdr3_length: 14
v_call: TRBV24-1
cdr3_aa: CATSQGGSYNEQFF
cdr3_nt: TGTGCCACCAGTCAAGGGGGGTCCTACAATGAGCAGTTCTTC